This T cell receptor beta chain was sequenced for a study of PD-1 blockade in classical Hodgkin lymphoma. Study outcomes and limitations: Possible causes of repertoire differences, disease activity or prior therapy, remain undefined. By C4D1, CD4+ diversity increased significantly, especially in complete responders. It was among complete responders that baseline diversity resembled that of newly diagnosed patients.

As to this clone: Its cognate antigen is unknown.

Brentuximab vedotin exposure varied, and every patient relapsed after autologous stem cell transplantation. The protocol was immunoSEQ multiplex PCR, while the TCRdb copy is restricted to in-frame clones and leaves out a portion. The table records over 9,000 clones, around 74% of them present only once. Between the trimmed V and J ends, which lost 1 base and 3 bases, there was a span of 18 bases. The V gene's germline CDR1 is GTSNPN and CDR2 SVGIG (reference sequence). CDR3 length: 16 amino acids. This chain joins TRBV30 and TRBJ2-5; tentative D call: TRBD1 (5 bases). This clonotype was sampled from a human donor with classical Hodgkin lymphoma. The sequencing used peripheral blood mononuclear cells (PBMCs), collected at baseline. The chain's CDR3 is CAWSAHPDWGEETQYF. The CDR3 DNA follows: TGTGCCTGGAGTGCTCACCCCGACTGGGGCGAAGAGACCCAGTACTTC. The full variable domain, in which reference TRBV30 and TRBJ2-5 provide the parts outside the CDR3, is SQTIHQWPATLVQPVGSPLSLECTVEGTSNPNLYWYRQAAGRGLQLLFYSVGIGQISSEVPQNLSASRPQDRQFILSSKKLLLSDSGFYLCAWSAHPDWGEETQYFGPGTRLLVL.